Presented here are 28 T cell receptor beta chains from one specimen sequenced in a study of T cell responses to AZD1222 COVID-19 vaccine. Profiled with immunoSEQ multiplex PCR; TCRdb holds only in-frame clones, not every one. Of about 120,000 clones listed, 92% are singletons. Sample: peripheral blood, taken on day 0 of AZD1222 vaccination. The receptors come from an adult in good health.

The chain couples TRBV7-5 to TRBJ1-1. TRBV7-5 corresponds to a pseudogene. The CDR3 consists of 17 residues. The CDR3 protein is CARSLTTSRDPNTEAFF. DNA for the CDR3: TGTGCCAGAAGCTTAACAACCAGCCGGGACCCCAACACTGAAGCTTTCTTT.

This chain uses TRBV5-1 with TRBJ1-5, with 9 bases matching TRBD1. The V gene's germline CDR1 is SGHRS and CDR2 YFSETQ. This CDR3 comprises 14 residues. Trimming removed 4 bases from V and 4 bases from J; junction bases left unmatched: 3. CDR3 in amino acids: CASSLDRGNQPQHF. The CDR3 DNA reads TGCGCCAGCAGCCTAGACAGGGGGAATCAGCCCCAGCATTTT.

The chain links TRBV4-3 to TRBJ2-2; the D gene is possibly TRBD2 (6 bases). The CDR3 totals 13 residues. The germline gives CDR1 LGHNA, CDR2 YSLEER. V dropped 8 bases and J dropped 1 base, with 8 bases sitting between them. The CDR3 DNA reads as TGCGCCAGCGGGGACTTGAACACCGGGGAGCTGTTTTTT. Residues: CASGDLNTGELFF.

CDR3 protein: CASSLRGAGEQYF. CDR3 DNA: TGTGCCAGCAGCTTACGGGGTGCGGGCGAGCAGTACTTC. The chain employs TRBV11-3 and TRBJ2-7; D is possibly TRBD2 (5 bases). The CDR3 totals 13 residues. CDR1 and CDR2 from the germline V gene are SGHNT and YENEEA. With 2 bases removed from V and 6 bases from J, the gap between germline ends came to 11 bases.

The chain has TRBV9 and TRBJ1-2; no reliable D call. The CDR3 runs to 15 residues. Germline-derived CDR1 and CDR2 are SGDLS and YYNGEE. The V and J ends lost 0 bases and 4 bases respectively, with 13 bases between them. CDR3 DNA: TGTGCCAGCAGCGTAGAAGTTTCAACTAGCTATGGCTACACCTTC. Translated, it gives CASSVEVSTSYGYTF. The full variable domain, completed using reference TRBV9 and TRBJ1-2, is DSGVTQTPKHLITATGQRVTLRCSPRSGDLSVYWYQQSLDQGLQFLIQYYNGEERAKGNILERFSAQQFPDLHSELNLSSLELGDSALYFCASSVEVSTSYGYTFGSGTRLTVV.

The chain couples TRBV5-4 to TRBJ2-1, with 8 positions matching TRBD2. V was pared by 4 bases and J by 0 bases, with 3 bases of the junction left unmatched. Germline V CDR1 and CDR2: SGHNT, YYREEE (reference sequence). CDR3 length: 15 residues. The chain's CDR3 is CASSLLAASYNEQFF. The CDR3 DNA reads TGTGCCAGCAGCCTACTAGCGGCCTCCTACAATGAGCAGTTCTTC.

J is TRBJ2-1 and V is TRBV19, with D uncertain. The CDR3 has 17 amino acids. Trimming shortened V by 10 bases and J by 0 bases, and 22 bases separated the two germline ends. The germline CDR1 and CDR2 sequences are LNHDA and SQIVND (reference sequence). The CDR3 is CATSGLGTISSYNEQFF. DNA for the CDR3: TGTGCCACTTCCGGTTTGGGCACGATTAGCTCCTACAATGAGCAGTTCTTC.

The J gene is TRBJ1-6, the V gene TRBV6-5; 9 nucleotides match TRBD1. Germline CDR1 MNHEY, CDR2 SVGAGI. The trim removed 8 bases at V and 9 bases at J, leaving 5 bases unmatched. The CDR3 totals 13 residues. The CDR3 DNA follows: TGTGCCAGCCGGGACAGGGACAGTTCACCCCTCCACTTT. Its protein is CASRDRDSSPLHF.

This clone was counted a single time. V and J are TRBV28 and TRBJ2-1; 9 nucleotides match TRBD2. V lost 8 bases to trimming and J lost 15 bases; unmatched junction nucleotides: 14. Germline lookup yields CDR1 MDHEN and CDR2 SYDVKM. The CDR3 totals 13 residues. The CDR3 region has the DNA TGTGCCAGCCATCAGGGCGGGAGGGCGTTGTTGTTCTTC. Its protein product is CASHQGGRALLFF.

The rearrangement joins TRBV5-1 to TRBJ2-1, with D possibly matching TRBD1 (5 bases). The CDR3 contains 15 residues. The ends were cut back, 4 bases at V and 4 bases at J, with 15 bases in the middle. Germline CDR1 is SGHRS and CDR2 is YFSETQ. The CDR3 loop reads CASSLADSQYNEQFF. CDR3 nucleotides: TGCGCCAGCAGCCTGGCCGACAGTCAGTACAATGAGCAGTTCTTC.

The chain employs TRBV29-1 and TRBJ1-3; D uncertain. Germline values: CDR1 SQVTM, CDR2 ANQGSEA. V was clipped by 1 base and J by 2 bases, with 12 bases between them. The CDR3 contains 15 residues. The CDR3 protein is CSVEGVAGAGNTIYF. For the CDR3, the DNA is TGCAGCGTTGAAGGTGTGGCCGGGGCTGGAAACACCATATATTTT.

This clone appeared once. The chain links TRBV11-3 to TRBJ1-5; no reliable D call. The length of the CDR3 is 12 residues. V was cut by 4 bases and J by 6 bases, with 7 bases left in between. CDR1 SGHNT and CDR2 YENEEA come from the germline V gene. This CDR3 reads CASSSPGQPQHF. CDR3 in DNA: TGTGCCAGCAGCTCCCCAGGTCAGCCCCAGCATTTT. Filled out from reference TRBV11-3 and TRBJ1-5, the complete variable domain reads EAGVVQSPRYKIIEKKQPVAFWCNPISGHNTLYWYLQNLGQGPELLIRYENEEAVDDSQLPKDRFSAERLKGVDSTLKIQPAELGDSAVYLCASSSPGQPQHFGDGTRLSIL.

The chain is built from TRBV2 and TRBJ1-3; TRBD1 might be the D (5 bases). The germline CDR1 and CDR2 sequences are SNHLY and FYNNEI. CDR3 length: 15 residues. V lost 3 bases and J lost 9, with 18 bases in between. CDR3 DNA sequence: TGTGCCAGCAGTGACTCGGGGCGCGGGGGAGGCACCATATATTTT. It translates to CASSDSGRGGGTIYF. Combining the CDR3 with reference TRBV2 and TRBJ1-3 gives the whole variable domain EPEVTQTPSHQVTQMGQEVILRCVPISNHLYFYWYRQILGQKVEFLVSFYNNEISEKSEIFDDQFSVERPDGSNFTLKIRSTKLEDSAMYFCASSDSGRGGGTIYFGEGSWLTVV.

The rearrangement joins TRBV11-2 to TRBJ1-2; D is ambiguous. The V end lost 0 bases, the J end lost 3 bases, and 5 bases lay between the germline ends. This CDR3 is 13 amino acids long. Germline CDR1 reads SGHAT; CDR2 reads FQNNGV. The CDR3 nucleotides read TGTGCCAGCAGCTTAGATGCCTACTATGGCTACACCTTC. Translating it yields CASSLDAYYGYTF.

V and J are TRBV19 and TRBJ2-2, with TRBD1 matching 8 bases. The CDR3 consists of 14 residues. V gave up 2 bases and J gave up 6 bases; unmatched junction bases: 2. CDR1 and CDR2 (germline): LNHDA, SQIVND (reference sequence). The CDR3 region is CASSIQGAPGELFF. The CDR3 DNA is TGTGCCAGTAGTATACAGGGGGCCCCCGGGGAGCTGTTTTTT.

Written as DNA, the CDR3 is TGTGCCAGCTCACCGGGAGGGCCCGAGCAGTACTTC. It codes for CASSPGGPEQYF. V gene TRBV18 combines with J gene TRBJ2-7; 7 bases line up with TRBD2. J gave up 6 bases and V 3 bases, and 2 bases lay outside the gene matches. This CDR3 is built from 12 residues. The germline gives CDR1 KGHSH, CDR2 LQKENI.

The rearrangement links TRBV2 to TRBJ2-2; tentatively, D is TRBD1 (5 bases). In germline, CDR1 is SNHLY, CDR2 FYNNEI. The CDR3 is 14 amino acids. Deletions cut 8 bases from V and 1 base from J, with 11 bases between. This CDR3 reads CASSLQENTGELFF. For the CDR3, the DNA is TGTGCCAGCTCCTTACAGGAGAACACCGGGGAGCTGTTTTTT.

The V and J genes are TRBV5-1 and TRBJ2-2, with 13 bases aligning to TRBD2. This CDR3 region has 17 residues. Germline assignment: CDR1 SGHRS and CDR2 YFSETQ. J gave up 6 bases and V 2 bases, and 7 bases lay outside the gene matches. The chain's CDR3 is CASSLLAGGPGAGELFF. The CDR3 bases are TGCGCCAGCAGCTTACTAGCGGGAGGGCCGGGAGCCGGGGAGCTGTTTTTT.

A word on this clone: Relative to the germline gene, one junction end is altered; a read error may explain this. CDR3 region: CAISDFIVGTTPYVYTF. The DNA of the CDR3 is TGTGCCATCAGTGACTTTATAGTCGGGACAACACCCTATGTCTACACCTTC. The genes are TRBV10-3 and TRBJ1-2; D might be TRBD1 (6 bases). The length of the CDR3 is 17 residues. Germline CDR1 and CDR2: ENHRY and SYGVKD.

The rearrangement uses TRBV27 and TRBJ1-5; D is perhaps TRBD1 (5 bases). The CDR3 is made up of 13 amino acids. Per the germline V gene, CDR1 is MNHEY and CDR2 is SMNVEV (reference sequence). The V and J ends lost 4 bases and 7 bases respectively, with 11 bases between them. CDR3: CASSSSWGQPQHF. The CDR3 coding sequence is TGTGCCAGCAGTTCGTCTTGGGGCCAGCCCCAGCATTTT.

The chain joins TRBV18 to TRBJ1-1; 7 bases fit TRBD1. CDR1 and CDR2 from the germline V gene are KGHSH and LQKENI. The CDR3 totals 12 residues. V dropped 6 bases and J dropped 7; count of bases not matched to a gene: 5. In DNA form, the CDR3 reads TGTGCCAGCTCCACAGGGGACGGTGAAGCTTTCTTT. This gives the protein CASSTGDGEAFF.

J is TRBJ1-2 and V is TRBV7-9, with D possibly being TRBD1 (6 bases). With 1 base removed from V and 4 bases from J, the gap between germline ends came to 13 bases. CDR1 and CDR2 (germline): SEHNR, FQNEAQ (reference sequence). The CDR3 totals 15 residues. CDR3 sequence reads: CASSLGVSGAYGYTF. CDR3 bases: TGTGCCAGCAGCTTAGGGGTGTCAGGGGCCTATGGCTACACCTTC. Full variable domain (remainder filled in from reference TRBV7-9 and TRBJ1-2): DTGVSQNPRHKITKRGQNVTFRCDPISEHNRLYWYRQTLGQGPEFLTYFQNEAQLEKSRLLSDRFSAERPKGSFSTLEIQRTEQGDSAMYLCASSLGVSGAYGYTFGSGTRLTVV.

V usage is TRBV7-8 and J usage is TRBJ2-7, with 11 bases identical to TRBD2. In germline, CDR1 is SGHVS, CDR2 FQNEAQ. The V and J ends lost 5 bases and 5 bases, in that order; junction bases with no gene match: 5. The CDR3 is 14 amino acids. CDR3 loop: CASSPGGLADEQYF. The CDR3 nucleotides are TGTGCCAGCAGCCCAGGGGGACTAGCGGACGAGCAGTACTTC.

The V gene is TRBV7-8, the J gene TRBJ2-7; 7 bases map to TRBD1. V was clipped by 1 base and J by 3 bases; unmatched bases: 3. The germline V gene encodes CDR1 SGHVS and CDR2 FQNEAQ. The CDR3 length is 14 residues. The CDR3 nucleotides are TGTGCCAGCAGCTTAGGGGGACAGAACTACGAGCAGTACTTC. Amino acid sequence: CASSLGGQNYEQYF.

V and J are TRBV25-1 and TRBJ1-4; TRBD1 is a possible D gene (5 bases). CDR3 size: 15 residues. Germline assignment: CDR1 MGHDK and CDR2 SYGVNS. The V end was cut by 4 bases, the J end by 0 bases, with 9 bases between. The CDR3, as DNA: TGTGCCAGCAGTGGGGGGTCTTCAACTAATGAAAAACTGTTTTTT. This gives the protein CASSGGSSTNEKLFF.

This chain links TRBV27 with TRBJ2-1; TRBD2 aligns across 7 bases. Germline trimming cut 4 bases from V and 2 bases from J; bases unmatched to any gene: 8. CDR1 and CDR2 from the germline V gene are MNHEY and SMNVEV (reference sequence). CDR3 length: 16 amino acids. The CDR3 nucleotides are TGTGCCAGCAGTTCCCGCTCGGGGGGAGCCTACAATGAGCAGTTCTTC. This sequence encodes CASSSRSGGAYNEQFF.

This chain connects TRBV11-3 to TRBJ2-2; D not resolved. Per germline, CDR1 SGHNT and CDR2 YENEEA. V was trimmed by 4 bases and J by 1 base, leaving 7 bases between them. The CDR3 consists of 14 residues. CDR3 nucleotides: TGTGCCAGCAGCTCATTTGGGAACACCGGGGAGCTGTTTTTT. Its translation: CASSSFGNTGELFF. Complete variable domain (other parts from reference TRBV11-3 and TRBJ2-2): EAGVVQSPRYKIIEKKQPVAFWCNPISGHNTLYWYLQNLGQGPELLIRYENEEAVDDSQLPKDRFSAERLKGVDSTLKIQPAELGDSAVYLCASSSFGNTGELFFGEGSRLTVL.

The chain carries TRBV14 and TRBJ2-1; D unresolved. The CDR3 consists of 15 residues. The germline V gene has CDR1 SGHDN and CDR2 FVKESK. The V end was cut by 1 base, the J end by 8 bases, with 15 bases between. The DNA of the CDR3 is TGTGCCAGCAGCCAAGCCGAACGGCACCGGGATGAGCAGTTCTTC. This encodes CASSQAERHRDEQFF.